This passage covers 15 T cell receptor beta chains from one sample sequenced in a study of blood T cell repertoires in COVID-19. Using immunoSEQ multiplex PCR, the repertoire was profiled, and TCRdb retains in-frame clones only, with some absent. The data show approximately 75,000 clones, 65% to 85% seen once. What was sequenced was peripheral blood. These receptors came from a middle-aged man with COVID-19, enrolled during active disease.

The chain employs TRBV20-1 and TRBJ2-1, with D unresolved. Germline V CDR1 and CDR2: DFQATT, SNEGSKA (reference sequence). The CDR3 extends over 11 amino acids. Trimming removed 1 base at V and 4 bases at J, with 2 bases between. The CDR3 region is CSARVYNEQFF. The CDR3 DNA follows: TGCAGTGCTAGAGTATACAATGAGCAGTTCTTC.

This clone came up a few times. The CDR3 nucleotides read TGTGCCATCAGCAGGACAGGGGAGGGCTACACCTTC. It codes for CAISRTGEGYTF. The rearrangement uses TRBV10-3 and TRBJ1-2, with 9 positions matching TRBD1. Trimming took 6 bases from V and 8 from J; bases not matched to a gene: 4. Looked up from germline, CDR1 is ENHRY and CDR2 is SYGVKD. CDR3 length equals 12 residues.

The chain couples TRBV4-1 to TRBJ1-6; D might be TRBD1 (5 bases). Germline CDR1 reads MGHRA; CDR2 reads YSYEKL. Trimming removed 4 bases at V and 1 base at J, with 14 bases between. This CDR3 contains 17 residues. DNA of the CDR3: TGCGCCAGCAGCCCCTCCGGGGGAGGGTCCTATAATTCACCCCTCCACTTT. It specifies CASSPSGGGSYNSPLHF.

The rearrangement links TRBV7-3 to TRBJ2-6; the D gene is possibly TRBD2 (5 bases). This CDR3 contains 17 residues. V was cut by 4 bases and J by 4 bases, with 17 bases left in between. Germline CDR1 and CDR2: SGHTA and FQGTGA. The CDR3 is CASSSGTAFTGANVLTF. As DNA, the CDR3 is TGTGCCAGCAGCTCGGGAACAGCGTTTACCGGGGCCAACGTCCTGACTTTC.

This clone was detected a few times. The rearrangement links TRBV18 to TRBJ2-2; 14 bases fit TRBD2. V lost 2 bases and J lost 7; bases outside the gene matches: 3. CDR1 is KGHSH, CDR2 LQKENI, per germline. The CDR3 spans 16 residues. The CDR3 loop is CASSPRGLAGVGELFF. CDR3 nucleotides: TGTGCCAGCTCACCAAGGGGACTAGCGGGAGTCGGGGAGCTGTTTTTT.

This chain connects TRBV7-2 to TRBJ2-3; 10 positions match TRBD2. Per germline, CDR1 SGHTA and CDR2 FQGNSA. CDR3 length equals 14 residues. V shed 1 base and J 9 bases; nucleotides not matched to a gene: 4. CDR3 region: CASSLGLAGYTQYF. CDR3 DNA sequence: TGTGCCAGCAGCTTAGGACTAGCGGGTTACACGCAGTATTTT.

J is TRBJ2-2 and V is TRBV19, with D maybe TRBD2 (6 bases). The CDR3 sequence is 16 residues long. CDR1 LNHDA and CDR2 SQIVND come from the germline V gene (reference sequence). V lost 10 bases and J lost 7, with 25 bases in between. The CDR3 region is CATSEGGGPIGGELFF. The CDR3 nucleotides are TGTGCCACCTCGGAAGGAGGAGGGCCGATAGGCGGGGAGCTGTTTTTT.

J is TRBJ1-4 and V is TRBV28; D gene uncertain. The CDR3 spans 14 residues. V lost 5 bases and J lost 7, with 14 bases in between. Germline V gene data show CDR1 as MDHEN and CDR2 as SYDVKM. CDR3 residues: CASSINQKREKLFF. The CDR3 DNA follows: TGTGCCAGCAGTATCAACCAGAAGCGTGAAAAACTGTTTTTT.

Points on this clone: The sample holds other DNA sequences that translate to the same CDR3. This rearrangement joins TRBV12-3 or TRBV12-4 to TRBJ1-1, with 11 positions matching TRBD1. J lost 5 bases, V lost 8 bases, and 4 bases had no gene match. The length of the CDR3 is 13 residues. The CDR3 bases are TGTGCCAGCGGGGGACAGGGGGTAACTGAAGCTTTCTTT. Encoded protein: CASGGQGVTEAFF.

This chain joins TRBV25-1 and TRBJ2-3; 8 nucleotides agree with TRBD2. Germline CDR1 and CDR2: MGHDK and SYGVNS. The V and J ends lost 5 bases and 5 bases, in that order; junction bases with no gene match: 6. The CDR3 contains 14 residues. The CDR3 region is CASSRILAGDTQYF. CDR3 coding DNA: TGTGCCAGCAGTCGTATTCTAGCGGGAGATACGCAGTATTTT.

This chain joins TRBV5-4 and TRBJ2-3; 11 bases fit TRBD2. V lost 9 bases, J lost 3 bases, and 6 bases stayed unmatched. CDR3 size: 14 residues. In germline, CDR1 is SGHNT, CDR2 YYREEE (reference sequence). This chain's CDR3 is CATQLAGVTDTQYF. As DNA, the CDR3 is TGTGCCACACAACTAGCGGGAGTGACAGATACGCAGTATTTT.

This chain links TRBV15 with TRBJ1-5, with TRBD1 identical over 10 bases. Germline trimming cut 8 bases from V and 5 bases from J; bases unmatched to any gene: 6. This CDR3 is built from 14 residues. Looked up from germline, CDR1 is LNHNV and CDR2 is YYDKDF (reference sequence). CDR3 in amino acids: CATQKDRGDQPQHF. The CDR3 bases are TGTGCCACCCAGAAGGACAGGGGGGATCAGCCCCAGCATTTT.

This sequence joins TRBV9 and TRBJ1-2; D ambiguous. Germline loops: CDR1 SGDLS, CDR2 YYNGEE. V lost 2 bases to trimming and J lost 1 base, with 6 bases between them. The CDR3 runs to 13 residues. CDR3: CASSVEYNYGYTF. The CDR3 nucleotides read TGTGCCAGCAGCGTGGAGTATAACTATGGCTACACCTTC.

The gene calls are TRBV24-1 and TRBJ2-2; 10 nucleotides agree with TRBD1. Germline CDR1 and CDR2: KGHDR and SFDVKD. This CDR3 is built from 17 residues. The junction had 9 bases not matched to a gene; V was cut back by 5 bases and J by 4 bases. The CDR3 coding sequence is TGTGCCACCAGTGCGACGAGACAGGGGGCGTTCACCGGGGAGCTGTTTTTT. It is translated as CATSATRQGAFTGELFF.

Only one count was recorded for this clone. This chain connects TRBV27 to TRBJ1-6; a weak D match, TRBD1 (6 bases). This CDR3 is 14 amino acids long. V lost 7 bases to trimming and J lost 7 bases, with 14 bases between them. The V gene's germline CDR1 is MNHEY and CDR2 SMNVEV (reference sequence). The CDR3: CASTKQGYNSPLHF. CDR3 bases: TGTGCCAGCACCAAACAGGGATACAATTCACCCCTCCACTTT.